This T cell receptor (beta chain) emerged from a study of blood T cell repertoires in COVID-19. Study context: Researchers got acute and convalescent COVID-19 samples from the United States, Italy and Spain. T cells, B-cell-depleted T cells, or PBMCs provided the cDNA or gDNA that served as material.

Germline V gene sequence: CDR1 MNHEY, CDR2 SVGAGI. The V and J ends lost 7 bases and 8 bases respectively, with 17 bases between them. The CDR3 consists of 13 residues. In the original analysis: The assay estimated nucleated cells by amplifying reference gene primers. Assay used: immunoSEQ multiplex PCR; TCRdb lists only in-frame clones, some missing. V and J calls and clone size come straight from that table; D and trimming were deduced from the DNA. The sample holds some 220,000 clones, roughly four fifths seen once. The chain employs TRBV6-5 and TRBJ1-2; D gene uncertain. The clonotype was recovered from a man aged 45-65 years with acute or convalescent COVID-19. Sample: peripheral blood. CDR3: CASIGPISGGYTF. The DNA for the CDR3 is TGTGCCAGCATTGGACCCATCTCGGGGGGCTACACCTTC.